This entry describes one T cell receptor (beta chain). Germline V lookup: CDR1 MNHEY, CDR2 SVGAGI. With 4 bases removed from V and 1 base from J, the gap between germline ends came to 5 bases. The CDR3 contains 13 residues. The data were obtained in a study of blood T cell repertoires in COVID-19. Whole-study context: Researchers got acute and convalescent COVID-19 samples from the United States, Italy and Spain.

The method was immunoSEQ multiplex PCR; TCRdb's version includes in-frame clones alone and lacks a portion of them. The sample has tens of thousands of clones, roughly nine tenths seen once. The chain links TRBV6-5 to TRBJ1-5, with D hard to call. The sequenced material came from peripheral blood. This TCR came from a human donor in a cohort sampled during active COVID-19. The DNA for the CDR3 is TGTGCCAGCAGTTTGGAGAGCAATCAGCCCCAGCATTTT. Its protein is CASSLESNQPQHF.